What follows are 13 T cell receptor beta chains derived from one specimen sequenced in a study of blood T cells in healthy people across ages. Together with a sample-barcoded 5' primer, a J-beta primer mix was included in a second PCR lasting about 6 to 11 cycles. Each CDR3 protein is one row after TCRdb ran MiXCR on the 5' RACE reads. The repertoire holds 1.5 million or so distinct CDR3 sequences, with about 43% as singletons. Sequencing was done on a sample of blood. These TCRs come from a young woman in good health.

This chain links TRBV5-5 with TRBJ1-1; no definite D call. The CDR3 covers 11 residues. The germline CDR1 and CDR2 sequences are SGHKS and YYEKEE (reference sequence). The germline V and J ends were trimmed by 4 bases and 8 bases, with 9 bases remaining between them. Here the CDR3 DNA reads TGTGCCAGCAGCGGGGAGCTCGAAGCTTTCTTT. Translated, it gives CASSGELEAFF.

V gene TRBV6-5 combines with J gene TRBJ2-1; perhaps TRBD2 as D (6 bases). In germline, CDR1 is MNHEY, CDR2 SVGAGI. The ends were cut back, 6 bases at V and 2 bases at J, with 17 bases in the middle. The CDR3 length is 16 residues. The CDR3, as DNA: TGTGCCAGCAGAACCACGGGGGAGCTGACCTACAATGAGCAGTTCTTC. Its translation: CASRTTGELTYNEQFF.

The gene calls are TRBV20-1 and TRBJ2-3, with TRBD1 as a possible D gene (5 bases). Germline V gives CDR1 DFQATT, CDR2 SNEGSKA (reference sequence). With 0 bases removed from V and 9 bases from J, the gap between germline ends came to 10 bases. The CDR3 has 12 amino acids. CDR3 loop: CSAREAGKTQYF. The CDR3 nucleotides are TGCAGTGCTAGAGAGGCAGGGAAGACGCAGTATTTT.

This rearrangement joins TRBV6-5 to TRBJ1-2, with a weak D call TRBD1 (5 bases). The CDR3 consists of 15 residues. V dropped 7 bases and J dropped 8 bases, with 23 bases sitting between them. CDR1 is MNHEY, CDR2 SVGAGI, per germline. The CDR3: CASKSLGSGQWGYTF. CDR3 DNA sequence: TGTGCCAGCAAGAGTCTGGGGTCGGGGCAATGGGGCTACACCTTC.

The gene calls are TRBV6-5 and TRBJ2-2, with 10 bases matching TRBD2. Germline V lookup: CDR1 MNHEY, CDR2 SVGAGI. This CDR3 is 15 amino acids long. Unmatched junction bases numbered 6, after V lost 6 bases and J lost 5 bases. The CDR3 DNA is TGTGCCAGCAGACCCCTAGCGGGAGAGACCGGGGAGCTGTTTTTT. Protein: CASRPLAGETGELFF.

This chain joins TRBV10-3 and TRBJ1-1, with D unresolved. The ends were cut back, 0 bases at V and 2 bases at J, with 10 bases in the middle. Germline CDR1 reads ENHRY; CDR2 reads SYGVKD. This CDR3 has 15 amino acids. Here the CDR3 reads CAISESVEGNTEAFF. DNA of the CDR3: TGTGCCATCAGTGAGTCGGTCGAGGGTAACACTGAAGCTTTCTTT.

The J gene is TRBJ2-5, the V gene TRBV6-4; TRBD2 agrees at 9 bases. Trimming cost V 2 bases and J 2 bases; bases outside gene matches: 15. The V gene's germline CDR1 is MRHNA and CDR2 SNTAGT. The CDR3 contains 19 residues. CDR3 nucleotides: TGTGCCAGCAGTGACGACACCACTAAAAGCGGGGGGCCACAAGAGACCCAGTACTTC. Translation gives CASSDDTTKSGGPQETQYF.

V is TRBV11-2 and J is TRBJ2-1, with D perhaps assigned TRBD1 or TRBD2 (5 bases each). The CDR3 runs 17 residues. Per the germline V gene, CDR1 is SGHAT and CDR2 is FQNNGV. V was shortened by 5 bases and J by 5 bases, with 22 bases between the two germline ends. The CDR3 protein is CASSSRRKTAADNEQFF. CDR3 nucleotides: TGTGCCAGCAGCAGCCGACGAAAGACAGCGGCGGACAATGAGCAGTTCTTC.

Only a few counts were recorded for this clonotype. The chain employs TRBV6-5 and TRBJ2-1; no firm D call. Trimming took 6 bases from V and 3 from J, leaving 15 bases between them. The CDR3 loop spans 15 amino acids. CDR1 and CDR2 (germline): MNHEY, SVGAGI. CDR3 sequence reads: CASRKGMGNYNEQFF. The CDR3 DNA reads TGTGCCAGCAGGAAAGGAATGGGGAACTACAATGAGCAGTTCTTC.

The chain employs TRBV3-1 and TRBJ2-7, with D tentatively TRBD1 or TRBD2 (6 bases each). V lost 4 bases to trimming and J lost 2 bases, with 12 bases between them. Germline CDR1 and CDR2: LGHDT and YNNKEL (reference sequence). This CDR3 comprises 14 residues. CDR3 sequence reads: CASSRKGGTYEQYF. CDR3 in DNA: TGTGCCAGCAGCCGCAAAGGGGGGACCTACGAGCAGTACTTC.

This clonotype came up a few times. The CDR3 reads CASSWAADYTYEQYF. The CDR3, as DNA: TGTGCCAGCAGTTGGGCAGCGGATTATACCTACGAGCAGTACTTC. The J gene is TRBJ2-7, the V gene TRBV27; tentative D call: TRBD2 (5 bases). V lost 4 bases and J 2 bases, leaving 15 bases between the germline ends. CDR3 length: 15 amino acids. In germline, CDR1 is MNHEY, CDR2 SMNVEV (reference sequence).

CDR3 sequence: CAGGPLGNSYEQYF. The CDR3 DNA follows: TGTGCCGGCGGACCTTTAGGGAACTCCTACGAGCAGTACTTC. This chain joins TRBV12-3 or TRBV12-4 and TRBJ2-7; D remains unclear. The CDR3 is made up of 14 amino acids. V was shortened by 11 bases and J by 0 bases, with 17 bases between the two germline ends.

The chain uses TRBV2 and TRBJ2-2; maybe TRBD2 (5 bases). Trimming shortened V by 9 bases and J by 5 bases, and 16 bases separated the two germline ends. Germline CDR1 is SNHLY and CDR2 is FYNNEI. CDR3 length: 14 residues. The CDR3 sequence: CASEGDGRTGELFF. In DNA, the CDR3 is TGTGCCAGTGAGGGAGATGGGAGAACCGGGGAGCTGTTTTTT.